Shown below are 13 T cell receptor beta chains from a single sample sequenced in a study of blood T cell repertoires in COVID-19. Sequencing was performed with immunoSEQ multiplex PCR; in TCRdb, only in-frame clones are kept and a portion is missing. The sample carries a few hundred thousand clones, 85% to 90% recorded once. What was sequenced was peripheral blood. These receptors all stem from a man aged 55-75 years who had recovered from COVID-19.

This rearrangement joins TRBV28 to TRBJ2-4, with TRBD2 matching over 7 bases. This CDR3 has 15 residues. CDR1 MDHEN and CDR2 SYDVKM come from the germline V gene. J gave up 0 bases and V 7 bases, and 6 bases lay outside the gene matches. The CDR3 spells CASTPGGEAKNIQYF. Written as DNA, the CDR3 is TGTGCCAGCACCCCTGGGGGGGAAGCCAAAAACATTCAGTACTTC.

This chain joins TRBV7-9 and TRBJ2-1; D perhaps matches TRBD2 (7 bases). The CDR3 totals 12 residues. Germline CDR1 and CDR2: SEHNR and FQNEAQ (reference sequence). CDR3: CAGGSGNHEQFF. CDR3 DNA sequence: TGTGCAGGGGGGAGCGGGAATCATGAGCAGTTCTTC.

Written as DNA, the CDR3 is TGTGCCAGCTCACAGGGGGTTTGGCAGACCCAGTACTTC. Amino acid sequence: CASSQGVWQTQYF. The chain carries TRBV6-5 and TRBJ2-5; 8 nucleotides line up with TRBD1. The CDR3 covers 13 residues. After removal of 8 bases from V and 6 bases from J, the junction contained 8 bases not matched to a gene. Germline lookup yields CDR1 MNHEY and CDR2 SVGAGI.

The chain joins TRBV9 to TRBJ2-3; TRBD2 agrees at 7 bases. The CDR3 loop spans 16 amino acids. The J segment lost 2 bases and the V segment lost 0 bases, leaving 6 bases of the junction unmatched. Germline V gene lookup returns CDR1 SGDLS and CDR2 YYNGEE. The CDR3 region is CASSVGGGSATDTQYF. CDR3 coding DNA: TGTGCCAGCAGCGTAGGTGGCGGGAGTGCCACAGATACGCAGTATTTT.

A remark on this clone: A much more abundant neighbour one base away suggests this may be a read error. V is TRBV6-4 and J is TRBJ1-1, with TRBD1 as a possible D gene (6 bases). Trimming cost V 6 bases and J 1 base, with 9 bases left between them. In germline, CDR1 is MRHNA, CDR2 SNTAGT. This CDR3 spans 13 amino acids. The CDR3 DNA follows: TGTGCCAGCAGCCTGACAGGGAACACTGAAGCTTTCTTT. Residues: CASSLTGNTEAFF.

V usage is TRBV10-3 and J usage is TRBJ2-5; a possible D gene is TRBD1 (5 bases). The germline V and J ends were trimmed by 0 bases and 5 bases, with 13 bases remaining between them. The CDR3 runs to 15 residues. Germline V gene lookup returns CDR1 ENHRY and CDR2 SYGVKD. For the CDR3, the DNA is TGTGCCATCAGTGAGTCGCAGGGTGGATGGGAGACCCAGTACTTC. This gives the protein CAISESQGGWETQYF.

The rearrangement links TRBV4-3 to TRBJ2-7; tentatively, D is TRBD2 (5 bases). Germline V gene lookup returns CDR1 LGHNA and CDR2 YSLEER. This CDR3 is 14 amino acids long. The germline V and J ends were trimmed by 0 bases and 6 bases, with 12 bases remaining between them. The CDR3 DNA follows: TGCGCCAGCAGCCAAGACGACGGGATAAGCGAGCAGTACTTC. Translation: CASSQDDGISEQYF.

The chain employs TRBV5-1 and TRBJ1-4; D possibly corresponds to TRBD1 (5 bases). This CDR3 has 16 amino acids. The V gene's germline CDR1 is SGHRS and CDR2 YFSETQ. Trimming cost V 4 bases and J 0 bases, with 13 bases left between them. CDR3 region: CASSLNAGPTNEKLFF. The CDR3, as DNA: TGCGCCAGCAGCCTTAATGCAGGGCCAACTAATGAAAAACTGTTTTTT.

J is TRBJ2-2 and V is TRBV5-1; TRBD2 agrees at 9 bases. With 4 bases clipped from V and 8 bases from J, the junction kept 6 bases outside the gene matches. The CDR3 sequence is 14 residues long. Germline V gene lookup returns CDR1 SGHRS and CDR2 YFSETQ. The CDR3 DNA reads TGCGCCAGCAGCGCCCTAGCGGGAACAGGGGAGCTGTTTTTT. Translating gives CASSALAGTGELFF.

This rearrangement joins TRBV7-2 to TRBJ1-1, with D possibly TRBD1 on 6 matching bases. V was shortened by 5 bases and J by 1 base, with 8 bases between the two germline ends. Germline V gives CDR1 SGHTA, CDR2 FQGNSA. The CDR3 has 13 residues. CDR3 region: CASSKDRNTEAFF. The CDR3 bases are TGTGCCAGCAGCAAGGACAGGAACACTGAAGCTTTCTTT.

The rearrangement uses TRBV10-2 and TRBJ1-1; 8 bases are a match to TRBD1. The ends lost 6 bases at V and 1 base at J; junction bases unmatched: 7. The CDR3 covers 15 residues. Germline lookup yields CDR1 WSHSY and CDR2 SAAADI. The CDR3 region has the DNA TGCGCCAGCAGGGCAGGGGGCGGTAAGAACACTGAAGCTTTCTTT. Protein: CASRAGGGKNTEAFF.

This clone was seen once. The CDR3 is CASSFTAGGSSYEQYF. DNA for the CDR3: TGCGCCAGCAGCTTTACCGCGGGGGGGAGCTCCTACGAGCAGTACTTC. The chain couples TRBV5-1 to TRBJ2-7; 9 bases are shared with TRBD2. The CDR3 has 16 residues. J lost 0 bases, V lost 2 bases, and 6 bases had no gene match. Germline-derived CDR1 and CDR2 are SGHRS and YFSETQ.

The J gene is TRBJ1-4, the V gene TRBV29-1; 7 nucleotides agree with TRBD1. This CDR3 region has 12 residues. Germline CDR1 reads SQVTM; CDR2 reads ANQGSEA. The junction had 3 bases not matched to a gene; V was cut back by 4 bases and J by 7 bases. CDR3 sequence: CSVGGQLEKLFF. CDR3 DNA sequence: TGCAGCGTTGGGGGACAGCTTGAAAAACTGTTTTTT.